This is a list of T cell receptor beta chains from one sample in a study of T cell responses to AZD1222 COVID-19 vaccine. Data came from immunoSEQ multiplex PCR; TCRdb stores just in-frame clones and leaves some out. The profile shows about 86,000 clones, about 86% of them singletons. Source: peripheral blood, taken on day 0 of MenACWY control vaccination. The receptors come from an adult in good health. CDR3s include the opening cysteine and the closing phenylalanine or tryptophan. D genes are given only for firm matches. The listing skips clone size in some rows; elsewhere it reads once, few, many or a size class.

size	D	V	J	CDR3	DNA
NA	TRBD1	TRBV11-1	TRBJ1-4	CASSAGQLNNEKLFF	TGTGCCAGCAGCGCGGGACAGCTCAATAATGAAAAACTGTTTTTT
NA	NA	TRBV19	TRBJ1-6	CASSIGGENSPLHF	TGTGCCAGTAGTATAGGGGGTGAGAATTCACCCCTCCACTTT
NA	TRBD2	TRBV19	TRBJ2-2	CASSPGLAGNTGELFF	TGTGCCAGTAGTCCCGGACTAGCCGGGAACACCGGGGAGCTGTTTTTT
NA	NA	TRBV5-1	TRBJ2-2	CASSSTTANTGELFF	TGCGCCAGCAGCTCGACGACAGCGAACACCGGGGAGCTGTTTTTT
NA	NA	TRBV30	TRBJ2-1	CAWSVRGGAREQFF	TGTGCCTGGAGTGTACGTGGGGGGGCACGGGAGCAGTTCTTC
NA	TRBD1	TRBV7-9	TRBJ2-7	CASSLASGTGLDEQYF	TGTGCCAGCAGCTTAGCGAGTGGGACAGGGTTGGACGAGCAGTACTTC
NA	NA	TRBV5-1	TRBJ2-2	CASSIGPANTGELFF	TGCGCCAGCAGTATCGGACCGGCGAACACCGGGGAGCTGTTTTTT
NA	NA	TRBV28	TRBJ1-5	CASRPTGPRQPQHF	TGTGCCAGCAGACCAACAGGGCCCCGTCAGCCCCAGCATTTT
NA	NA	TRBV6-5	TRBJ1-5	CASSPGSEVYQPQHF	TGTGCCAGCAGTCCCGGGTCCGAAGTCTATCAGCCCCAGCATTTT
NA	NA	TRBV18	TRBJ2-7	CASSHGGDYEQYF	TGTGCCAGCTCACACGGGGGAGACTACGAGCAGTACTTC
NA	NA	TRBV19	TRBJ1-2	CASSIPGIYGYTF	TGTGCCAGTAGTATTCCAGGGATCTATGGCTACACCTTC
NA	NA	TRBV7-9	TRBJ1-5	CASQAGAGMGNQPQHF	TGTGCCAGCCAAGCGGGCGCCGGGATGGGCAATCAGCCCCAGCATTTT
NA	NA	TRBV6-5	TRBJ2-1	CASSYGAGASNEQFF	TGTGCCAGCAGTTACGGGGCGGGGGCAAGCAATGAGCAGTTCTTC
NA	NA	TRBV12-3/TRBV12-4	TRBJ2-7	CASSLTYEQYF	TGTGCCAGCAGTTTGACCTACGAGCAGTACTTC
NA	NA	TRBV7-9	TRBJ1-3	CASSQLQGGNTIYF	TGTGCCAGCAGCCAATTGCAGGGGGGAAACACCATATATTTT
NA	NA	TRBV10-3	TRBJ1-2	CAINDLIRNYGYTF	TGTGCCATCAATGACCTGATCCGAAACTATGGCTACACCTTC
NA	NA	TRBV7-9	TRBJ2-5	CASSSYETQYF	TGTGCCAGCAGCTCATACGAGACCCAGTACTTC
NA	NA	TRBV7-9	TRBJ2-7	CASGMEDHEQYF	TGTGCCAGCGGGATGGAGGACCACGAGCAGTACTTC
NA	NA	TRBV15	TRBJ1-5	CATSQHRAPNQPQHF	TGTGCCACCAGTCAGCACCGGGCCCCCAATCAGCCCCAGCATTTT
once	TRBD2	TRBV25-1	TRBJ2-2	CASSELSASGGATGELFF	TGTGCCAGCAGTGAATTGAGCGCGAGCGGGGGGGCGACCGGGGAGCTGTTTTTT
NA	NA	TRBV7-2	TRBJ2-5	CASSLNAGQETQYF	TGTGCCAGCAGCTTAAACGCGGGGCAAGAGACCCAGTACTTC
NA	TRBD1	TRBV2	TRBJ2-7	CASSEGARDSSYEQYF	TGTGCCAGCAGTGAGGGTGCCCGGGACAGTTCCTACGAGCAGTACTTC